The 21 T cell receptor beta chains given below trace back to one sample, sequenced in a study of cytomegalovirus exposure and HLA in healthy donors. Use of 60 Vbeta and 13 Jbeta primers characterized the PCR. Here immunoSEQ multiplex PCR was the method, and the copy in TCRdb shows in-frame clones only, minus some. The sample yields under 300,000 clones, about 80% seen once. The material sequenced was PBMCs. The receptor source for this set is a woman aged 55 to 70 in good health and CMV-seropositive.

Points on this clone: Germline is not matched at one junction end, which may reflect a read error. Other DNA variants within this sample encode the same CDR3. V and J are TRBV30 and TRBJ2-7; 11 bases are a match to TRBD2. Germline loops: CDR1 GTSNPN, CDR2 SVGIG (reference sequence). The CDR3 spans 15 residues. Here the CDR3 reads CACKTLAGGSGEQYF. CDR3 coding DNA: TGTGCCTGTAAAACCCTAGCGGGAGGCTCAGGCGAGCAGTACTTT.

This chain connects TRBV6-5 to TRBJ2-1; D gene uncertain. CDR1 is MNHEY and CDR2 is SVGAGI in the germline V gene. The length of the CDR3 is 12 residues. The V end lost 0 bases, the J end lost 8 bases, and 5 bases lay between the germline ends. The CDR3 spells CASSYSKHEQFF. In DNA form, the CDR3 reads TGTGCCAGCAGTTACTCGAAGCATGAGCAGTTCTTC.

The chain carries TRBV4-1 and TRBJ2-3, with D perhaps TRBD2 (5 bases). The CDR3 is made up of 15 amino acids. V lost 1 base and J 8 bases, leaving 16 bases between the germline ends. Germline V lookup: CDR1 MGHRA, CDR2 YSYEKL. The CDR3 DNA reads TGCGCCAGCAGCCAAGTGCGGACGATGCTAGCTACGCAGTATTTT. As protein: CASSQVRTMLATQYF.

This clone is a singleton in its sample. The V call is TRBV6-5, the J call TRBJ2-5; D unresolved. The J call may be mistaken, given a closer DNA end match to TRBJ2-7. The CDR3 has 14 residues. Germline V gives CDR1 MNHEY, CDR2 SVGAGI. The CDR3 sequence: CASSYSISPYEQYF. The CDR3 bases are TGTGCCAGCAGTTACTCGATTTCCCCTTACGAGCAGTACTTC.

The chain has TRBV18 and TRBJ2-2, with D unresolved. The germline V and J ends were trimmed by 2 bases and 6 bases, with 7 bases remaining between them. The germline V gene has CDR1 KGHSH and CDR2 LQKENI. The CDR3 has 13 amino acids. The CDR3 loop reads CASSPLESGELFF. The CDR3 nucleotides read TGTGCCAGCTCACCATTAGAATCCGGGGAGCTGTTTTTT.

The rearrangement joins TRBV28 to TRBJ2-7, with unresolved D. The V end lost 7 bases, the J end lost 0 bases, and 7 bases lay between the germline ends. The CDR3 consists of 12 residues. CDR1 MDHEN and CDR2 SYDVKM come from the germline V gene. CDR3 sequence: CASMLNSYEQYF. CDR3 bases: TGTGCCAGCATGTTAAACTCCTACGAGCAGTACTTC.

The genes are TRBV7-2 and TRBJ2-2; D might be TRBD1 (6 bases). The CDR3 runs to 13 residues. Germline-derived CDR1 and CDR2 are SGHTA and FQGNSA. V was pared by 4 bases and J by 6 bases, with 9 bases between. The CDR3 DNA reads as TGTGCCAGCAGCTCCAACAGGGCCGGGGAGCTGTTTTTT. It translates to CASSSNRAGELFF.

This clone came up once. The V call is TRBV5-1, the J call TRBJ2-1, with TRBD1 as a possible D gene (8 bases). CDR1 and CDR2 from the germline V gene are SGHRS and YFSETQ. The CDR3 sequence is 19 residues long. Trimming took 1 base from V and 2 from J, leaving 22 bases between them. In DNA form, the CDR3 reads TGCGCCAGCAGCTTGCAAGGACAGGGAAACGGGAGGACCTACAATGAGCAGTTCTTC. The encoded protein is CASSLQGQGNGRTYNEQFF.

The chain has TRBV5-4 and TRBJ2-3; 10 bases are a match to TRBD2. CDR1 SGHNT and CDR2 YYREEE come from the germline V gene (reference sequence). V shed 1 base and J 4 bases; nucleotides not matched to a gene: 9. The CDR3 totals 17 residues. The chain's CDR3 is CASSLNLAGVGSDTQYF. The DNA for the CDR3 is TGTGCCAGCAGCTTGAATCTAGCGGGAGTTGGGTCAGATACGCAGTATTTT. The full variable domain, its missing parts supplied by reference TRBV5-4 and TRBJ2-3, is ETGVTQSPTHLIKTRGQQVTLRCSSQSGHNTVSWYQQALGQGPQFIFQYYREEENGRGNFPPRFSGLQFPNYSSELNVNALELDDSALYLCASSLNLAGVGSDTQYFGPGTRLTVL.

This clone was recorded once. This chain links TRBV7-9 with TRBJ2-5, with a tentative D call TRBD2 (5 bases). The V and J ends lost 4 bases and 1 base respectively, with 13 bases between them. Germline V gene lookup returns CDR1 SEHNR and CDR2 FQNEAQ (reference sequence). The CDR3 consists of 15 residues. CDR3 DNA sequence: TGTGCCAGCAGCTCCCGGGAATCCTCCCAAGAGACCCAGTACTTC. Protein product: CASSSRESSQETQYF.

V is TRBV9 and J is TRBJ2-5, with 9 bases matching TRBD2. Trimming cost V 3 bases and J 8 bases; bases outside gene matches: 14. CDR1 is SGDLS, CDR2 YYNGEE, per germline. The CDR3 has 16 residues. The CDR3, as DNA: TGTGCCAGCAGCGGACGGGGCGGGAGGGCCGATGGAACCCAGTACTTC. Translating gives CASSGRGGRADGTQYF.

The genes are TRBV27 and TRBJ1-1; no definite D call. The CDR3 runs 13 residues. Germline V lookup: CDR1 MNHEY, CDR2 SMNVEV (reference sequence). V shed 5 bases and J shed 5 bases, with 12 bases lying between them. The CDR3: CASSAEEATEAFF. The CDR3 DNA follows: TGTGCCAGCAGTGCGGAGGAGGCTACTGAAGCTTTCTTT.

The V call is TRBV28, the J call TRBJ2-1; D perhaps matches TRBD2 (6 bases). The germline V and J ends were trimmed by 5 bases and 0 bases, with 11 bases remaining between them. The CDR3 is made up of 15 amino acids. CDR1 and CDR2 from the germline V gene are MDHEN and SYDVKM. CDR3 in amino acids: CASSPETSSYNEQFF. CDR3 DNA: TGTGCCAGCAGTCCGGAGACTAGCTCCTACAATGAGCAGTTCTTC.

The chain combines TRBV5-1 with TRBJ1-5; TRBD1 matches 7 bases. There are 15 residues in the CDR3. With V trimmed by 0 bases and J by 4 bases, 4 bases remained unmatched. From germline, CDR1 is SGHRS and CDR2 YFSETQ. This CDR3 reads CASSLAGTENQPQHF. The CDR3 bases are TGCGCCAGCAGCTTGGCCGGGACAGAGAATCAGCCCCAGCATTTT.

Here the CDR3 reads CASSPNHEEAYEQYF. CDR3 nucleotides: TGTGCCAGCTCACCAAACCACGAAGAGGCCTACGAGCAGTACTTC. The chain links TRBV18 to TRBJ2-7; D not certain. This CDR3 spans 15 amino acids. V gave up 2 bases and J gave up 2 bases, with 13 bases separating them. Looked up from germline, CDR1 is KGHSH and CDR2 is LQKENI.

The rearrangement joins TRBV6-6 to TRBJ2-3, with 7 nucleotides matching TRBD1. Germline CDR1 reads MNHNY; CDR2 reads SVGAGI (reference sequence). The CDR3 extends over 15 amino acids. V gave up 5 bases and J gave up 4 bases; unmatched junction bases: 9. The CDR3 region is CASSNDRVVADTQYF. CDR3 sequence (DNA): TGTGCCAGCAGTAATGACAGGGTAGTCGCAGATACGCAGTATTTT.

This sequence joins TRBV10-3 and TRBJ2-5; TRBD1 is a possible D gene (5 bases). Germline V gene data show CDR1 as ENHRY and CDR2 as SYGVKD. Trimming removed 6 bases at V and 4 bases at J, with 12 bases between. This CDR3 has 13 residues. The CDR3 here is CAIRVTAGETQYF. The CDR3 nucleotides read TGTGCCATCAGGGTGACAGCCGGAGAGACCCAGTACTTC.

The chain carries TRBV2 and TRBJ2-2; 7 nucleotides match TRBD2. This CDR3 is built from 16 residues. Germline CDR1 reads SNHLY; CDR2 reads FYNNEI. Trimming took 7 bases from V and 3 from J; bases not matched to a gene: 11. CDR3 DNA: TGTGCCAGCAATCTTTTCCGGGGGGACGACACCGGGGAGCTGTTTTTT. Its protein product is CASNLFRGDDTGELFF.

The genes are TRBV29-1 and TRBJ1-1; the match to TRBD1 covers 12 bases. Germline loops: CDR1 SQVTM, CDR2 ANQGSEA. The length of the CDR3 is 15 residues. V lost 3 bases and J lost 2; bases outside the gene matches: 4. CDR3 coding DNA: TGCAGCGTTGATAGGGACAGGGGGCTCAACACTGAAGCTTTCTTT. Amino acid sequence: CSVDRDRGLNTEAFF. The variable domain in full, with the rest retrieved from reference TRBV29-1 and TRBJ1-1, is SAVISQKPSRDICQRGTSLTIQCQVDSQVTMMFWYRQQPGQSLTLIATANQGSEATYESGFVIDKFPISRPNLTFSTLTVSNMSPEDSSIYLCSVDRDRGLNTEAFFGQGTRLTVV.

The chain joins TRBV19 to TRBJ2-1; D is perhaps TRBD2 (5 bases). This CDR3 comprises 13 residues. The germline V gene has CDR1 LNHDA and CDR2 SQIVND (reference sequence). The V and J ends lost 7 bases and 1 base respectively, with 8 bases between them. The CDR3 loop is CASTQRSYNEQFF. CDR3 sequence (DNA): TGTGCCAGTACCCAGCGGTCCTACAATGAGCAGTTCTTC.

This sequence joins TRBV7-9 and TRBJ1-1; TRBD1 aligns across 7 bases. CDR3 length: 16 residues. From germline, CDR1 is SEHNR and CDR2 FQNEAQ (reference sequence). Trimming removed 3 bases from V and 1 base from J; junction bases left unmatched: 8. The CDR3 reads CASSLRTPGGNTEAFF. In DNA, the CDR3 is TGTGCCAGCAGCTTGCGCACACCAGGGGGGAACACTGAAGCTTTCTTT.